Listed below are T cell receptor beta chains from one sample, sequenced in a study of prognosis after radiotherapy for stage I lung cancer. Each CDR3 protein gets one entry after TCRdb re-called the multiplex PCR reads with MiXCR. Of about 15,000 distinct CDR3 sequences listed, around 35% are singletons. Sequences were derived from PBMCs, sampled before or after stereotactic body radiation therapy (not recorded which). These receptors originate from a donor aged 50 or older with non-small cell lung cancer. CDR3s include the opening cysteine and the closing phenylalanine or tryptophan. D genes are given only for firm matches. Some rows mark clone size as missing; the rest say once, few, many or name a class of expanded clone.

v_call: TRBV28
j_call: TRBJ1-6
clone_size: -
d_call: -
cdr3_aa: CASSFGVTNSPLHF
cdr3_nt: TGTGCCAGCAGTTTTGGGGTAACAAATTCACCCCTCCACTTT

v_call: TRBV10-3
j_call: TRBJ1-1
clone_size: many
d_call: -
cdr3_aa: CAISESGGIAEAFF
cdr3_nt: TGTGCCATCAGTGAATCGGGGGGTATCGCTGAAGCTTTCTTT

v_call: TRBV7-9
j_call: TRBJ2-2
clone_size: many
d_call: TRBD2
cdr3_aa: CASRRGLADYTGELFF
cdr3_nt: TGTGCCAGCAGGCGTGGACTAGCGGATTACACCGGGGAGCTGTTTTTT

v_call: TRBV19
j_call: TRBJ2-2
clone_size: medium-sized
d_call: -
cdr3_aa: CASKEGTTGELFF
cdr3_nt: TGTGCCAGTAAGGAGGGGACCACCGGGGAGCTGTTTTTT

v_call: TRBV5-1
j_call: TRBJ2-1
clone_size: medium-sized
d_call: TRBD2
cdr3_aa: CASSFDTSGGASEQFF
cdr3_nt: TGCGCCAGCAGCTTCGACACTAGCGGGGGGGCGAGTGAGCAGTTCTTC

v_call: TRBV27
j_call: TRBJ2-2
clone_size: medium-sized
d_call: TRBD1
cdr3_aa: CASSLSVTGVTGELFF
cdr3_nt: TGTGCCAGCAGTTTATCGGTGACAGGGGTCACCGGGGAGCTGTTTTTT

v_call: TRBV12-3/TRBV12-4
j_call: TRBJ2-3
clone_size: many
d_call: -
cdr3_aa: CASSLGSTSVAGVPDTQYF
cdr3_nt: TGTGCCAGCAGTTTGGGCTCGACCTCGGTAGCCGGTGTACCAGATACGCAGTATTTT

v_call: TRBV20-1
j_call: TRBJ2-5
clone_size: many
d_call: -
cdr3_aa: CSARADFAGEETQYF
cdr3_nt: TGCAGTGCTAGAGCGGATTTTGCAGGGGAAGAGACCCAGTACTTC

v_call: TRBV20-1
j_call: TRBJ2-7
clone_size: many
d_call: TRBD1
cdr3_aa: CSVPRDRGLWEQYF
cdr3_nt: TGCAGCGTCCCCAGGGACAGGGGGCTGTGGGAGCAGTACTTC

v_call: TRBV30
j_call: TRBJ2-7
clone_size: many
d_call: TRBD2
cdr3_aa: CAWSPQGGSFPYEQYF
cdr3_nt: TGTGCCTGGAGTCCCCAGGGCGGGAGTTTCCCCTACGAGCAGTACTTC

v_call: TRBV5-1
j_call: TRBJ2-5
clone_size: many
d_call: TRBD1
cdr3_aa: CASSVTGTGGKETQYF
cdr3_nt: TGCGCCAGCAGCGTCACCGGGACAGGGGGAAAAGAGACCCAGTACTTC

v_call: TRBV27
j_call: TRBJ2-7
clone_size: -
d_call: TRBD1
cdr3_aa: CASSPTGNDQYF
cdr3_nt: TGTGCCAGCAGCCCGACAGGGAACGACCAGTACTTC

v_call: TRBV25-1
j_call: TRBJ2-7
clone_size: many
d_call: TRBD1
cdr3_aa: CASSSGTDPTEQYF
cdr3_nt: TGTGCCAGCAGTTCCGGGACAGACCCCACCGAGCAGTACTTC

v_call: TRBV6-1
j_call: TRBJ2-3
clone_size: medium-sized
d_call: -
cdr3_aa: CASSTGRTDTQYF
cdr3_nt: TGTGCCAGCAGTACAGGGAGGACAGATACGCAGTATTTT

v_call: TRBV3-1
j_call: TRBJ2-7
clone_size: many
d_call: -
cdr3_aa: CASSHISGRLAYEQYF
cdr3_nt: TGTGCCAGCAGCCATATCTCGGGACGGCTCGCTTACGAGCAGTACTTC

v_call: TRBV20-1
j_call: TRBJ2-1
clone_size: many
d_call: -
cdr3_aa: CSPTGPLGDEQFF
cdr3_nt: TGCAGTCCCACAGGACCCCTTGGGGATGAGCAGTTCTTC

v_call: TRBV2
j_call: TRBJ2-3
clone_size: many
d_call: TRBD1
cdr3_aa: CASGAGQGNSDTQYF
cdr3_nt: TGTGCCAGTGGTGCGGGACAGGGTAATTCAGATACGCAGTATTTT